This T cell receptor beta chain stems from a study of OX40 agonist ivuxolimab in advanced cancers. General notes on the study: Ivuxolimab was a fully human IgG2 agonistic monoclonal antibody targeting the costimulatory receptor OX40 (CD134). The purpose of peripheral TCRbeta sequencing was to test whether ivuxolimab changed TCR sequence diversity and led to clonal T-cell expansion. Intravenous ivuxolimab was administered to patients every 2 weeks at six dose levels: 0.01, 0.1, 0.3, 1.5, 3 and 10 mg/kg. The paper covers the monotherapy dose-escalation part of the phase I ivuxolimab trial, which included N = 52 patients. Patients were allowed to have had prior anti-PD-1, anti-PD-L1 or anti-CTLA-4 therapy, and approximately 40% of the dose-escalation patients had previously received checkpoint inhibitors. The dose-escalation cohort was about 83% male with a mean age of roughly 62 years, ranging from about 20 to 85. Partial responses occurred in three dose-escalation patients, of whom one had hepatocellular carcinoma and two had cutaneous melanoma. Among the 52 dose-escalation patients, about 19 had hepatocellular carcinoma, approximately 15 melanoma, 9 renal cell carcinoma and 9 head and neck cancer.

Beyond this particular receptor, the publication reports: The antigen specificity of the clonally expanded peripheral T cells was not determined. Partial responders in the 0.1-3.0 mg/kg groups had among the lowest normalized peripheral clonal expansion, especially among CD8+ T cells. After ivuxolimab, expanded clones were on average more numerous among CD8+ T cells than among CD4+ T cells. Low levels of normalized T-cell clonal expansion were also shown by some nonresponding patients. Clonal expansion of both CD4+ and CD8+ blood T cells was observed from baseline to week 6 at doses 0.1 to 3.0 mg/kg.

Turning to this clone: Its specific antigen is unknown. No base-level quality is on record; no much larger clone is a single base apart.

To sequence the TCRbeta CDR3 region, genomic DNA was isolated from the sorted cells. The immunoSEQ Assay was used for sequencing of TCRbeta CDR3 regions. The table comes from immuneACCESS by way of TCRdb, which keeps in-frame sequences with V and J called. Part of the clones is missing from these tables; in studies checked, under half for an unresolved V gene and the rest for unknown reasons. This sample holds tens of thousands of clones; 84% were observed only once. The biggest ten clones account for 25% to 30% of the sample. Patients with autoimmune disease history or receiving systemic immunosuppression were excluded from the trial. Peripheral blood for TCR sequencing was drawn from every dose cohort at baseline, at cycle 4 day 1 and at cycle 7 day 1. Samples came from an open-label, multicenter, first-in-human phase I dose-escalation trial of ivuxolimab. Adults with locally advanced or metastatic melanoma, renal cell, hepatocellular, or head and neck squamous cell carcinoma were enrolled in the trial. Before TCR sequencing, CD4+ T cells and CD8+ T cells were sorted from peripheral blood as separate populations.

The receptor's source is an adult with an advanced solid tumor such as melanoma, head and neck, liver or kidney cancer. The sample in question was CD4+ or CD8+ T cells sorted from blood, obtained in a trial of the OX40 agonist ivuxolimab.

At the DNA level, the sequence is TGTGCCAGCGCTCTAGACAGATACGAGCAGTACTTC. It codes for CASALDRYEQYF. The chain links TRBV28 with TRBJ2-7; the best D guess is TRBD1, with 5 bases matching. At the junction V is shortened by 8 bases and J by 4 bases, with 12 bases in between. As encoded in the germline V gene, CDR1 is MDHEN while CDR2 is SYDVKM. Spanning cysteine to phenylalanine, the CDR3 consists of 12 amino acids. Left in the record is the CDR3 DNA by itself, 36 bases read in frame from the first base.